The sequence of this T cell receptor (beta chain) was determined in a study of blood T cells in healthy people across ages. Together with a sample-barcoded 5' primer, a J-beta primer mix was included in a second PCR lasting roughly 6 to 12 cycles. MiXCR, applied by TCRdb to the 5' RACE reads, yields one record per CDR3 protein. The top ten hold roughly a tenth of the sample, which has about 930,000 distinct CDR3 sequences, around 29% seen once. V shed 1 base and J 6 bases; nucleotides not matched to a gene: 4. The CDR3 contains 15 residues. CDR1 and CDR2 from the germline V gene are SGHTA and FQGNSA. The authors isolated at least 7 million PBMCs per sample. Separately, the same data were catalogued under a study of T cells of mothers and their children.

The chain combines TRBV7-2 with TRBJ1-5, with TRBD1 matching 9 bases. Specimen: blood. This TCR came from a woman between 40 and 50 years old in good health. The CDR3 nucleotides are TGTGCCAGCAGCTTAGAAAACAGGGGGCGTCAGCCCCAGCATTTT. It is translated as CASSLENRGRQPQHF. The entire variable domain, with the rest obtained from reference TRBV7-2 and TRBJ1-5, is as follows: GAGVSQSPSNKVTEKGKDVELRCDPISGHTALYWYRQSLGQGLEFLIYFQGNSAPDKSGLPSDRFSAERTGGSVSTLTIQRTQQEDSAVYLCASSLENRGRQPQHFGDGTRLSIL.